The sequence of this T cell receptor (beta chain) was determined in a study of cytomegalovirus exposure and HLA in healthy donors. V lost 4 bases and J 3 bases, leaving 16 bases between the germline ends. The germline V gene has CDR1 SEHNR and CDR2 FQNEAQ (reference sequence). This CDR3 is built from 15 residues. As to this clone: Its specificity is not known.

It was with 60 Vbeta and 13 Jbeta primers that the PCR ran. Assay: immunoSEQ multiplex PCR; the TCRdb copy retains only in-frame clones and omits some. The sample records about 40,000 clones, 70% to 85% being singletons. Findings and limits, study-wide: In vitro confirmation showed a few CMV-associated chains to be CMV antigen specific.

The sequence was obtained from a young woman in good health and CMV-seropositive. The specimen sequenced was PBMCs. This rearrangement joins TRBV7-9 to TRBJ2-7; D perhaps matches TRBD2 (7 bases). Here the CDR3 DNA reads TGTGCCAGCAGCTCCGCGGCGGGGGCCGTCTACGAGCAGTACTTC. Translation: CASSSAAGAVYEQYF.